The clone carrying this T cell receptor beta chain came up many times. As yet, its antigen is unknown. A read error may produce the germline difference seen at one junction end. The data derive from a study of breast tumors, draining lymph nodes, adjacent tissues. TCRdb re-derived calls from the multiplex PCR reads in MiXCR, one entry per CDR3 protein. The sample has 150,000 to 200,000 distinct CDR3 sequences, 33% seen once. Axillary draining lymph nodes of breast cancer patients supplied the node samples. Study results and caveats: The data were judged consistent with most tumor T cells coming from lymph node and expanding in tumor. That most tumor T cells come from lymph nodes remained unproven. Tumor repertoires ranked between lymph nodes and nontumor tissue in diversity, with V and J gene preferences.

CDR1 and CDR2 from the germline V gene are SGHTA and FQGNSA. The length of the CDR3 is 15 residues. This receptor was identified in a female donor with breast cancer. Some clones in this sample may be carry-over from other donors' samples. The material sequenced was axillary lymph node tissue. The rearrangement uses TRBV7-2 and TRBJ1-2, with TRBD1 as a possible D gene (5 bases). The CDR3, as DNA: TGTGCCAGCAGCTTGGGGCTTGGCCAATCCCATGGCTACCCCTTC. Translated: CASSLGLGQSHGYPF. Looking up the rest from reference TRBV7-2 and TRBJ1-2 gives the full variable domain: GAGVSQSPSNKVTEKGKDVELRCDPISGHTALYWYRQSLGQGLEFLIYFQGNSAPDKSGLPSDRFSAERTGGSVSTLTIQRTQQEDSAVYLCASSLGLGQSHGYPFGSGTRLTVV.